Ten or more counts support the clone carrying this T cell receptor beta chain. The antigen remains undetermined. The CDR3 extends over 18 amino acids. Unmatched junction bases numbered 10, after V lost 5 bases and J lost 1 base. Germline values: CDR1 SEHNR, CDR2 FQNEAQ (reference sequence). The data stem from a study of regulatory T cells in long-lasting Graves disease. Time point noted: newly diagnosed GD, antithyroid drugs for less than 3 months. Generation of the TCR library employed RNA extracted from PBMCs. With iRepertoire HTBI primers and Arm-PCR of CDR3 regions, TCR beta libraries were built. TCRdb reprocessed the multiplex PCR reads via MiXCR and lists one record per CDR3 protein. There are about 440,000 distinct CDR3 sequences in the sample; around 17% occur only once, and approximately 12% lies in the top ten. General observations from the study: TRBV28, TRBJ1-2 and TRBJ2-5 were segments that persistent disease favored.

These records were also assigned to another study, of T cells in Graves' hyperthyroidism and ophthalmopathy. That investigation notes: The study enrolled patients aged 18 to 65 with newly diagnosed hyperthyroidism of under 2 months' duration. Peripheral blood also featured most of the thyroid clonotypes expanded above 0.001.

The genes are TRBV7-9 and TRBJ2-1; 11 bases map to TRBD2. The sequences come from peripheral blood mononuclear cells (PBMCs), collected at new diagnosis, from a patient treated with antithyroid drugs. The clonotype was recovered from a woman aged 25 to 39 with Graves disease. The CDR3 DNA reads as TGTGCCAGCAGCAAAAGACCGACTAGCGGGATATCCTACAATGAGCAGTTCTTC. This translates into CASSKRPTSGISYNEQFF.